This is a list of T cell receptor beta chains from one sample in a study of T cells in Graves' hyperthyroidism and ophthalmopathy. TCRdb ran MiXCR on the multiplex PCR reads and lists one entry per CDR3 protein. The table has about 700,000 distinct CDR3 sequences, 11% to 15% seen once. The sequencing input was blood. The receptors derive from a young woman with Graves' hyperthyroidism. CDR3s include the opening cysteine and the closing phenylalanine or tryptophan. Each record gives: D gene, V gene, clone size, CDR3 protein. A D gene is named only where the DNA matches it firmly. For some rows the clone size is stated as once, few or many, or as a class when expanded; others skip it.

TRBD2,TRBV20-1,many,CSAISGTLSYEQYF
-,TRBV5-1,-,CASSLTYRVTGELFF
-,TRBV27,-,CASSLKPGGTEAFF
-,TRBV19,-,CASSIGQGGGYTF
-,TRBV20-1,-,CSAGPPYTEAFF
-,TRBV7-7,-,CASSLRLSDEKLFF
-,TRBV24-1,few,CATGGRWKQFF
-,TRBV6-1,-,CAHSAAGDVNTIYF
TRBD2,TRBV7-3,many,CASSLGTSGKQFF
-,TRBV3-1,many,CASSQGGGTGTEAFF
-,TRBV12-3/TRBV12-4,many,CASSPTQELLLATDTQYF
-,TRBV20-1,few,CSAREGIQYF